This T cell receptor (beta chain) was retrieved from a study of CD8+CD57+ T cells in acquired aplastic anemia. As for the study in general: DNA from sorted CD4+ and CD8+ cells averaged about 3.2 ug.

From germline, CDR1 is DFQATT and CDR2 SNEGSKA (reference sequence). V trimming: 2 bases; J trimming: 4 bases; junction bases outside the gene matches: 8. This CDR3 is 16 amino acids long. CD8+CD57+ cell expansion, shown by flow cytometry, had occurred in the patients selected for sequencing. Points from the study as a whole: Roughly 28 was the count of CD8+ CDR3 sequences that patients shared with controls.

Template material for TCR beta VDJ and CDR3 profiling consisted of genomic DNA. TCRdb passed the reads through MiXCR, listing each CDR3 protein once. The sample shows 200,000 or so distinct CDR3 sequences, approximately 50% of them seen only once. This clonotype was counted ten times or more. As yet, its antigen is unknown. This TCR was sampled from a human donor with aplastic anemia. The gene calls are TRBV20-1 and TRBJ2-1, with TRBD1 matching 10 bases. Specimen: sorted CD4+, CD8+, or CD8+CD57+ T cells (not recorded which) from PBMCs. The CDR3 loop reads CSARRPGTGVYNEQFF. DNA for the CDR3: TGCAGTGCTAGACGTCCTGGGACAGGGGTGTACAATGAGCAGTTCTTC.